This T cell receptor beta chain appears in the sequencing data of a study of blood T cell repertoires in COVID-19. On the study more broadly: The analysed material was cDNA or gDNA that came from T cells, B-cell-depleted T cells, or PBMCs.

Between the trimmed V and J ends, which lost 5 bases and 6 bases, there was a span of 17 bases. The length of the CDR3 is 14 residues. Germline V gene data show CDR1 as KGHSH and CDR2 as LQKENI. The repertoire was sequenced with immunoSEQ multiplex PCR; TCRdb's copy has only in-frame clones and lacks some. The sample has about 280,000 clones; 75% to 85% are singletons. This chain links TRBV18 with TRBJ2-7; maybe TRBD1 (6 bases). The receptor was isolated from a man in his fifties with active or convalescent COVID-19. Sequences were obtained from peripheral blood. The CDR3 DNA follows: TGTGCCAGCTCATGGGGGCCCCCAGGATCCGAGCAGTACTTC. This sequence encodes CASSWGPPGSEQYF.